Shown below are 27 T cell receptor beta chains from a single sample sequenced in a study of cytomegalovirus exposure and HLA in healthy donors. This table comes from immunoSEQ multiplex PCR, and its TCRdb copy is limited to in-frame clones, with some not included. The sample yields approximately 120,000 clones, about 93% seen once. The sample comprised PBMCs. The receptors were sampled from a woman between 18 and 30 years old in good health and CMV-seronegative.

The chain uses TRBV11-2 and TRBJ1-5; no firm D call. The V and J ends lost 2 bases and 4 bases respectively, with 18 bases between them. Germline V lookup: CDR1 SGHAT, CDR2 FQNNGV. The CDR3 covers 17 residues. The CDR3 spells CASSLTTTGSGNQPQHF. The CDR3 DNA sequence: TGTGCCAGCAGCTTAACCACTACGGGTTCGGGGAATCAGCCCCAGCATTTT.

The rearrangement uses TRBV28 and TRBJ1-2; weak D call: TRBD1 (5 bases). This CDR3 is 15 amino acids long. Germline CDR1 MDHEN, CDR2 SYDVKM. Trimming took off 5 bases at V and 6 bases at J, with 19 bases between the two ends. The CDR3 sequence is CASSLGPQETHGYTF. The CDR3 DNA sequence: TGTGCCAGCAGTCTCGGCCCACAGGAGACCCATGGCTACACCTTC.

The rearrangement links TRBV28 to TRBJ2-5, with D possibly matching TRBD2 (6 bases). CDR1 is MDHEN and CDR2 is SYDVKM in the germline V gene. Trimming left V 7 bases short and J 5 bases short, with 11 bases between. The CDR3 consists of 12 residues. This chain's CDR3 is CASKIGGETQYF. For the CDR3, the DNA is TGTGCCAGCAAGATCGGAGGGGAGACCCAGTACTTC.

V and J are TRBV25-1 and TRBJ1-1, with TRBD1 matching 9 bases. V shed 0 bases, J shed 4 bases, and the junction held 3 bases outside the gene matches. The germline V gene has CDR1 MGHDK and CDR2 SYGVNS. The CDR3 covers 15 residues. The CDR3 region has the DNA TGTGCCAGCAGTGAATATACGACAGGGGGCACTGAAGCTTTCTTT. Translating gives CASSEYTTGGTEAFF. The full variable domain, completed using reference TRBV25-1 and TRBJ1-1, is EADIYQTPRYLVIGTGKKITLECSQTMGHDKMYWYQQDPGMELHLIHYSYGVNSTEKGDLSSESTVSRIRTEHFPLTLESARPSHTSQYLCASSEYTTGGTEAFFGQGTRLTVV.

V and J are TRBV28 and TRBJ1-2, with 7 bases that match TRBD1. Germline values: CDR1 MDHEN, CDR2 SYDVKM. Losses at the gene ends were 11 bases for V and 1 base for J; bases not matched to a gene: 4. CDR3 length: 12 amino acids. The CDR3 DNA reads TGTGCCGGGGGACAGATTAACTATGGCTACACCTTC. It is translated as CAGGQINYGYTF.

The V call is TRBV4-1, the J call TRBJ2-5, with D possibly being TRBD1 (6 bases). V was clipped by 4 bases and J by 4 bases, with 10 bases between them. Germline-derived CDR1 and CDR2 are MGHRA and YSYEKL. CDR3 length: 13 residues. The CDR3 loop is CASSPLQGETQYF. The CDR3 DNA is TGCGCCAGCAGCCCTTTACAGGGAGAGACCCAGTACTTC.

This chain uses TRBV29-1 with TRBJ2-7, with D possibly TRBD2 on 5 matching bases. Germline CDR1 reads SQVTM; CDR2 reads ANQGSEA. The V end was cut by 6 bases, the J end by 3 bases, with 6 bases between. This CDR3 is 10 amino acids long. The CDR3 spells CSVGDYEQYF. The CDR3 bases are TGCAGCGTGGGAGACTACGAGCAGTACTTC.

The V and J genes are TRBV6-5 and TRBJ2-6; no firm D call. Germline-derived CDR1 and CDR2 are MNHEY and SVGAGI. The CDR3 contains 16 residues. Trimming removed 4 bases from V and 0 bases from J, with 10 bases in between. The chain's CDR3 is CASSFLLISGANVLTF. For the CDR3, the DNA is TGTGCCAGCAGTTTTTTACTCATCTCTGGGGCCAACGTCCTGACTTTC.

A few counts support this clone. CDR3 in amino acids: CASSRLPESPLHF. CDR3 bases: TGTGCCAGCAGCCGCCTTCCAGAATCACCCCTCCACTTT. The V and J genes are TRBV6-5 and TRBJ1-6; no clear D. V was pared by 6 bases and J by 10 bases, with 13 bases between. Germline V gene sequence: CDR1 MNHEY, CDR2 SVGAGI. CDR3 length: 13 residues.

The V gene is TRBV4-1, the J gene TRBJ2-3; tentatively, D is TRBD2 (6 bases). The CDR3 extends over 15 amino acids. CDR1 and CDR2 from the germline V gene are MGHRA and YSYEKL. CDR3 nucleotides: TGCGCGTCCGGGCGACGAGGGACTAGCACAGATACGCAGTATTTT. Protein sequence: CASGRRGTSTDTQYF.

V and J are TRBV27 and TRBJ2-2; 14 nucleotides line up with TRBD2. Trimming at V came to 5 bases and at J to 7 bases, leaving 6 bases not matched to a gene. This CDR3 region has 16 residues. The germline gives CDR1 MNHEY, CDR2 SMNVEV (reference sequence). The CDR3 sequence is CASSPGTSGSIGELFF. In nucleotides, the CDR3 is TGTGCCAGCAGTCCGGGGACTAGCGGGAGTATCGGGGAGCTGTTTTTT.

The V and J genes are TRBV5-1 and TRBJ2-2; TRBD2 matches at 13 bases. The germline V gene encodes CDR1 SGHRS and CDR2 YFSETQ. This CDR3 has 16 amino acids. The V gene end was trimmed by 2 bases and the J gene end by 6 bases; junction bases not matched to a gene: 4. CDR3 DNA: TGCGCCAGCAGCTTAGGACTAGCGGGAGTGTCCGGGGAGCTGTTTTTT. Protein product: CASSLGLAGVSGELFF.

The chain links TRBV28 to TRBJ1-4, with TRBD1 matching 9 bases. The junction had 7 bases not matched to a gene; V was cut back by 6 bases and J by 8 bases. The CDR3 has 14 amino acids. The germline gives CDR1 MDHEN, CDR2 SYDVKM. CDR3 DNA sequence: TGTGCCAGCAGCTCCGGGACAGGGATAGAAAAACTGTTTTTT. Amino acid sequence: CASSSGTGIEKLFF.

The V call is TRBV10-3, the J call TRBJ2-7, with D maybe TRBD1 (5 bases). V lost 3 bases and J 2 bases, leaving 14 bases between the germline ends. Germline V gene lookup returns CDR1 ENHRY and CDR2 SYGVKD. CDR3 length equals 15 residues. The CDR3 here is CAISDSDTLTYEQYF. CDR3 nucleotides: TGTGCCATCAGTGATTCGGACACCCTAACCTACGAGCAGTACTTC.

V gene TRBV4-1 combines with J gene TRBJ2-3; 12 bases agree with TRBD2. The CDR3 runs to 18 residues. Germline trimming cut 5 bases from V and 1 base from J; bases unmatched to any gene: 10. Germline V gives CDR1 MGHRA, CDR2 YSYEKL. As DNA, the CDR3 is TGCGCCAGCAGCATTTCTAGCGGGGGGGCCCTGGGCACAGATACGCAGTATTTT. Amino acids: CASSISSGGALGTDTQYF.

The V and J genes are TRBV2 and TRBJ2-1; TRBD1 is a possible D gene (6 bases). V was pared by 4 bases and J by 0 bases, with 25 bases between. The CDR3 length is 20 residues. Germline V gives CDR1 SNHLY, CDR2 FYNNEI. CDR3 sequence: CASSVPVSGQTMTSYNEQFF. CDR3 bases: TGTGCCAGCAGTGTTCCGGTATCAGGACAGACTATGACCTCCTACAATGAGCAGTTCTTC.

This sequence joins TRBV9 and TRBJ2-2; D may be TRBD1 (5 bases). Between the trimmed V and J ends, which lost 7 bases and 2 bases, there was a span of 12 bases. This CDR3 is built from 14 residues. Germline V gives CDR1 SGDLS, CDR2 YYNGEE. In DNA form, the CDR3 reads TGTGCCAGCCAACCCGGACACAACACCGGGGAGCTGTTTTTT. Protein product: CASQPGHNTGELFF. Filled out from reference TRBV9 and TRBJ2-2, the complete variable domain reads DSGVTQTPKHLITATGQRVTLRCSPRSGDLSVYWYQQSLDQGLQFLIQYYNGEERAKGNILERFSAQQFPDLHSELNLSSLELGDSALYFCASQPGHNTGELFFGEGSRLTVL.

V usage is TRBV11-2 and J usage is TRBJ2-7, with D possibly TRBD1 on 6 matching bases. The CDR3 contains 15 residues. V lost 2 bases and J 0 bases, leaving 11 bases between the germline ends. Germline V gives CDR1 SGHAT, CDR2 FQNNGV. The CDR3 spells CASSLNRDNSYEQYF. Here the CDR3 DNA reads TGTGCCAGCAGCTTAAACCGGGACAACTCCTACGAGCAGTACTTC.

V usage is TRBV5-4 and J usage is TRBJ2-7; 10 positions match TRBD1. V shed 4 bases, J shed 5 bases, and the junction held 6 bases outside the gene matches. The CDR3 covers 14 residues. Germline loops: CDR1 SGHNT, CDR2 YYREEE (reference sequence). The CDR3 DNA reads TGTGCCAGCAGCCGGAGGGACAGGGGCCACGAGCAGTACTTC. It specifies CASSRRDRGHEQYF. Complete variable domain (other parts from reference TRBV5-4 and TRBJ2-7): ETGVTQSPTHLIKTRGQQVTLRCSSQSGHNTVSWYQQALGQGPQFIFQYYREEENGRGNFPPRFSGLQFPNYSSELNVNALELDDSALYLCASSRRDRGHEQYFGPGTRLTVT.

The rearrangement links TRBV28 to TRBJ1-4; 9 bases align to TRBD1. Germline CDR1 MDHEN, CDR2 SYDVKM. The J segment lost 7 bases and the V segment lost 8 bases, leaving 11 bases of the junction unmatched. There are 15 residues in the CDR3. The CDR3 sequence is CASQPWDRAGEKLFF. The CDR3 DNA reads TGTGCCAGCCAACCCTGGGACAGGGCAGGTGAAAAACTGTTTTTT.

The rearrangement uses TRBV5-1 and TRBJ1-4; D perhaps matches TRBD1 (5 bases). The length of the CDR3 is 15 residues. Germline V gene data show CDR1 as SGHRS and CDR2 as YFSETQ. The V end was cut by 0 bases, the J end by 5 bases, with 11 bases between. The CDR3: CASSLVPGRNEKLFF. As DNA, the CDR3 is TGCGCCAGCAGCTTGGTCCCAGGGAGGAATGAAAAACTGTTTTTT.

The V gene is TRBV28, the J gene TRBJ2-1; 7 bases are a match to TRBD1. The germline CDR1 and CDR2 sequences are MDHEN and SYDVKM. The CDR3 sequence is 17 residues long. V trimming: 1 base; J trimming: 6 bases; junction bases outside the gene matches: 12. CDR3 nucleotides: TGTGCCAGCAGTTTATCTCTGCTGGGACAGAAACGCAATGAGCAGTTCTTC. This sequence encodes CASSLSLLGQKRNEQFF.

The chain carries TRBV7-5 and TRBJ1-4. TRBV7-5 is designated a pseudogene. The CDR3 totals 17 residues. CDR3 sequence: CVRSSRCGGPTNEKLFF. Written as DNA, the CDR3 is TGTGTCAGAAGCTCCAGGTGCGGGGGGCCAACTAATGAAAAACTGTTTTTT.

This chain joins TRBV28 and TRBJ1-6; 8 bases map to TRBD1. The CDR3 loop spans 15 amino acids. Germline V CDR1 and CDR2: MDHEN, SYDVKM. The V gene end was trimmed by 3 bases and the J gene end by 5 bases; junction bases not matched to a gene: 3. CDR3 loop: CASSLTGVNNSPLHF. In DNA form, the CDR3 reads TGTGCCAGCAGTTTGACAGGGGTTAATAATTCACCCCTCCACTTT.

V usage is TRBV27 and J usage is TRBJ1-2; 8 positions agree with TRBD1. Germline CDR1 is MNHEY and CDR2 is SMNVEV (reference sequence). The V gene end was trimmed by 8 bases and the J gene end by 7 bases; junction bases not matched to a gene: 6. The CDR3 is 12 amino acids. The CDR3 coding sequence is TGTGCCAGCCGACAGGGGTCACTTGGCTACACCTTC. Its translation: CASRQGSLGYTF.

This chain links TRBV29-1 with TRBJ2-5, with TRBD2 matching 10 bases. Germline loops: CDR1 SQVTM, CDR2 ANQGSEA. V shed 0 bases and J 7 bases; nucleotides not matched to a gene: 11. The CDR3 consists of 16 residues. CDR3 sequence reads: CSVEDREKREGGTQYF. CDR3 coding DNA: TGCAGCGTTGAAGATCGCGAGAAGCGGGAGGGAGGGACCCAGTACTTC.

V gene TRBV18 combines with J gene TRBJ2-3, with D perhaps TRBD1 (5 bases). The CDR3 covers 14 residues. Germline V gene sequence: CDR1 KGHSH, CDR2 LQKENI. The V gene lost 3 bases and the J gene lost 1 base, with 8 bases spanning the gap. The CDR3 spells CASSPVRGTDTQYF. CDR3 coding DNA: TGTGCCAGCTCACCTGTCAGGGGCACAGATACGCAGTATTTT.